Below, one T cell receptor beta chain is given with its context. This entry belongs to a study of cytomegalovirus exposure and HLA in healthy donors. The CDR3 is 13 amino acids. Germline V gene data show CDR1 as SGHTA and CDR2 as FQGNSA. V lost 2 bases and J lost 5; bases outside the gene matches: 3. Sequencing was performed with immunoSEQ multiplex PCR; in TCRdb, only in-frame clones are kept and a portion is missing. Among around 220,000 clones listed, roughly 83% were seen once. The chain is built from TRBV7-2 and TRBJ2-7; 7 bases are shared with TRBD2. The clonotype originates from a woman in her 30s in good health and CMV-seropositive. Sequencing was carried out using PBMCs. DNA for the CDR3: TGTGCCAGCAGCTTAAATGCGGGAGACGAGCAGTACTTC. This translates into CASSLNAGDEQYF. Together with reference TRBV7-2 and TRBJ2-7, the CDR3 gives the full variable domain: GAGVSQSPSNKVTEKGKDVELRCDPISGHTALYWYRQSLGQGLEFLIYFQGNSAPDKSGLPSDRFSAERTGGSVSTLTIQRTQQEDSAVYLCASSLNAGDEQYFGPGTRLTVT.